Listed here are 29 T cell receptor beta chains from one sample, sequenced in a study of cytomegalovirus exposure and HLA in healthy donors. PCR amplification relied on 60 Vbeta primers (plus 13 Jbeta primers). Generated by immunoSEQ multiplex PCR, the TCRdb table keeps only in-frame clones and is missing some. Of about 170,000 clones listed, 65% to 85% are singletons. The sample was PBMCs. These receptors were taken from a woman aged 18 to 35 in good health and CMV-seronegative.

The genes are TRBV9 and TRBJ2-5, with 10 nucleotides matching TRBD2. The DNA matches TRBJ2-7 better at its end, which makes the J call doubtful. The CDR3 runs to 14 residues. From germline, CDR1 is SGDLS and CDR2 YYNGEE. Here the CDR3 reads CASSVALAGYEQYF. Written as DNA, the CDR3 is TGTGCCAGCAGCGTAGCACTAGCGGGGTACGAGCAGTACTTC.

The CDR3 region is CASSPFTSGSTDTQYF. CDR3 nucleotide sequence: TGCGCCAGCAGCCCGTTCACTAGCGGGAGCACAGATACGCAGTATTTT. The gene calls are TRBV5-1 and TRBJ2-3; 9 nucleotides line up with TRBD2. CDR3 length: 16 residues. In germline, CDR1 is SGHRS, CDR2 YFSETQ. Germline trimming cut 4 bases from V and 0 bases from J; bases unmatched to any gene: 6.

This clone was observed a few times. The rearrangement uses TRBV5-6 and TRBJ2-3, with 8 bases fitting TRBD2. This CDR3 contains 17 residues. The J segment lost 0 bases and the V segment lost 1 base, leaving 7 bases of the junction unmatched. Germline CDR1 and CDR2: SGHDT and YYEEEE. CDR3 nucleotides: TGTGCCAGCAGCTTGTTTCGGGGGGGTACTAGCACAGATACGCAGTATTTT. Amino acids: CASSLFRGGTSTDTQYF.

CDR3 region: CASSRTGQQAFF. CDR3 bases: TGTGCCAGCAGTCGGACAGGGCAGCAGGCTTTCTTT. This chain joins TRBV11-2 and TRBJ1-1; 8 bases are shared with TRBD1. V trimming: 6 bases; J trimming: 11 bases; junction bases outside the gene matches: 8. The CDR3 totals 12 residues. CDR1 and CDR2 (germline): SGHAT, FQNNGV.

The chain employs TRBV4-1 and TRBJ2-7; 12 bases are shared with TRBD2. Germline CDR1 is MGHRA and CDR2 is YSYEKL. The trim removed 1 base at V and 1 base at J, leaving 8 bases unmatched. This CDR3 is built from 18 residues. The chain's CDR3 is CASSQGASGRAVSYEQYF. CDR3 nucleotides: TGCGCCAGCAGCCAAGGGGCTAGCGGGAGGGCCGTTTCCTACGAGCAGTACTTC.

The chain has TRBV5-1 and TRBJ2-1; 7 bases are shared with TRBD2. V lost 4 bases and J lost 3; bases outside the gene matches: 7. This CDR3 spans 15 amino acids. Germline V gene sequence: CDR1 SGHRS, CDR2 YFSETQ. CDR3 sequence: CASSGGRELYNEQFF. The DNA for the CDR3 is TGCGCCAGCAGCGGTGGGCGGGAGCTCTACAATGAGCAGTTCTTC.

CDR3 residues: CASSPGLAGGNTGELFF. CDR3 bases: TGTGCCAGCAGCCCGGGACTAGCGGGAGGCAACACCGGGGAGCTGTTTTTT. This chain connects TRBV9 to TRBJ2-2, with 15 positions matching TRBD2. There are 17 residues in the CDR3. Germline loops: CDR1 SGDLS, CDR2 YYNGEE. The trim removed 4 bases at V and 2 bases at J, leaving 3 bases unmatched.

This clone was seen once. V usage is TRBV29-1 and J usage is TRBJ2-2; TRBD1 matches at 7 bases. The germline V gene has CDR1 SQVTM and CDR2 ANQGSEA. The CDR3 is 16 residues long. J was trimmed by 1 base and V by 4 bases; bases with no gene match: 9. CDR3 sequence: CSVGLWGQKNTGELFF. The CDR3 DNA follows: TGCAGCGTTGGACTCTGGGGACAGAAGAACACCGGGGAGCTGTTTTTT.

Of note for this clone: One end of the junction does not line up with germline, which may come from a read error. The chain uses TRBV29-1 and TRBJ2-3, with TRBD1 matching over 8 bases. This CDR3 is 14 amino acids long. Germline V CDR1 and CDR2: SQVTM, ANQGSEA. The CDR3 region is CSVGPGGGGDMQYF. The CDR3 DNA follows: TGCAGCGTTGGGCCAGGGGGCGGAGGAGATATGCAGTATTTT.

The rearrangement links TRBV6-6 to TRBJ2-1, with TRBD1 matching over 9 bases. V was pared by 5 bases and J by 7 bases, with 9 bases of the junction left unmatched. Germline CDR1 is MNHNY and CDR2 is SVGAGI (reference sequence). This CDR3 is 15 amino acids long. The CDR3 region has the DNA TGTGCCAGCAGTCTCGGGACAGGGCGGAGAAATGAGCAGTTCTTC. Its protein is CASSLGTGRRNEQFF.

V usage is TRBV18 and J usage is TRBJ1-1; no definite D call. V lost 3 bases, J lost 4 bases, and 12 bases lay in between. The CDR3 totals 14 residues. CDR1 and CDR2 (germline): KGHSH, LQKENI. The CDR3 DNA reads TGTGCCAGCTCACCCCTACTCGGTAGCACTGAAGCTTTCTTT. Translating it yields CASSPLLGSTEAFF. The variable domain in full, with the rest retrieved from reference TRBV18 and TRBJ1-1, is NAGVMQNPRHLVRRRGQEARLRCSPMKGHSHVYWYRQLPEEGLKFMVYLQKENIIDESGMPKERFSAEFPKEGPSILRIQQVVRGDSAAYFCASSPLLGSTEAFFGQGTRLTVV.

This clone was seen only a few times. The V gene is TRBV27, the J gene TRBJ2-5; 13 nucleotides agree with TRBD2. CDR1 is MNHEY, CDR2 SMNVEV, per germline (reference sequence). The junction had 8 bases not matched to a gene; V was cut back by 0 bases and J by 7 bases. The CDR3 has 17 amino acids. CDR3 residues: CASSLSVGTSGTGTQYF. The CDR3 DNA sequence: TGTGCCAGCAGTTTATCGGTAGGGACTAGCGGGACCGGGACCCAGTACTTC.

CDR3 bases: TGTGCCAGCAGCACACAGGGCCTAGGGCTTGAAAAACTGTTTTTT. Encoded protein: CASSTQGLGLEKLFF. The chain couples TRBV11-2 to TRBJ1-4, with D tentatively TRBD1 (6 bases). This CDR3 comprises 15 residues. Germline loops: CDR1 SGHAT, CDR2 FQNNGV. V lost 5 bases to trimming and J lost 7 bases, with 17 bases between them.

This chain links TRBV5-4 with TRBJ1-3, with D maybe TRBD1 (6 bases). CDR3 size: 14 residues. The germline gives CDR1 SGHNT, CDR2 YYREEE (reference sequence). The ends were cut back, 4 bases at V and 4 bases at J, with 12 bases in the middle. The CDR3 nucleotides are TGTGCCAGCAGCCCCAGGACAGAAGGAAACACCATATATTTT. Translated, it gives CASSPRTEGNTIYF.

The rearrangement joins TRBV28 to TRBJ2-7; D ambiguous. Germline CDR1 MDHEN, CDR2 SYDVKM. With 6 bases removed from V and 2 bases from J, the gap between germline ends came to 20 bases. This CDR3 comprises 16 residues. The CDR3: CASRRRGVRLTYEQYF. For the CDR3, the DNA is TGTGCCAGCAGACGGCGCGGAGTCCGACTGACCTACGAGCAGTACTTC. The whole variable domain, filled in from reference TRBV28 and TRBJ2-7, reads DVKVTQSSRYLVKRTGEKVFLECVQDMDHENMFWYRQDPGLGLRLIYFSYDVKMKEKGDIPEGYSVSREKKERFSLILESASTNQTSMYLCASRRRGVRLTYEQYFGPGTRLTVT.

V and J are TRBV29-1 and TRBJ1-1, with 10 bases lining up with TRBD1. CDR1 is SQVTM, CDR2 ANQGSEA, per germline. With V trimmed by 5 bases and J by 1 base, 1 base remained unmatched. The CDR3 loop spans 13 amino acids. The DNA for the CDR3 is TGCAGCGTTAGGACAGGGGGGAACACTGAAGCTTTCTTT. This sequence encodes CSVRTGGNTEAFF. The full variable domain, its missing parts supplied by reference TRBV29-1 and TRBJ1-1, is SAVISQKPSRDICQRGTSLTIQCQVDSQVTMMFWYRQQPGQSLTLIATANQGSEATYESGFVIDKFPISRPNLTFSTLTVSNMSPEDSSIYLCSVRTGGNTEAFFGQGTRLTVV.

The genes are TRBV6-5 and TRBJ1-1; D is uncertain. CDR3 length equals 13 residues. V lost 5 bases and J 4 bases, leaving 11 bases between the germline ends. The germline V gene encodes CDR1 MNHEY and CDR2 SVGAGI. The CDR3 nucleotides read TGTGCCAGCAGTGAACGGGTCAGCACTGAAGCTTTCTTT. Its protein product is CASSERVSTEAFF.

J is TRBJ1-3 and V is TRBV6-6, with 7 bases aligning to TRBD1. The CDR3 is 15 residues long. The germline gives CDR1 MNHNY, CDR2 SVGAGI (reference sequence). The J segment lost 2 bases and the V segment lost 2 bases, leaving 3 bases of the junction unmatched. The CDR3 spells CASSYRDRAGNTIYF. CDR3 nucleotide sequence: TGTGCCAGCAGTTACCGCGACAGGGCTGGAAACACCATATATTTT.

V usage is TRBV28 and J usage is TRBJ2-1; tentatively, D is TRBD1 (5 bases). Germline values: CDR1 MDHEN, CDR2 SYDVKM. V dropped 3 bases and J dropped 5 bases, with 14 bases sitting between them. This CDR3 comprises 15 residues. The CDR3 loop is CASSFLDKVHNEQFF. The CDR3 DNA follows: TGTGCCAGCAGTTTCCTGGACAAGGTCCACAATGAGCAGTTCTTC.

This clone occurred once. CDR3 sequence: CASSTGRYGYTF. DNA for the CDR3: TGTGCCAGCAGTACAGGGCGTTATGGCTACACCTTC. The rearrangement uses TRBV27 and TRBJ1-2, with a weak D call TRBD1 (6 bases). Deletions cut 5 bases from V and 5 bases from J, with 9 bases between. Germline values: CDR1 MNHEY, CDR2 SMNVEV (reference sequence). This CDR3 has 12 residues.

This rearrangement joins TRBV28 to TRBJ1-1; D not resolved. CDR3 length: 13 residues. The V gene lost 2 bases and the J gene lost 6 bases, with 10 bases spanning the gap. Germline CDR1 MDHEN, CDR2 SYDVKM. The CDR3 DNA follows: TGTGCCAGCAGTTTACCCCCTATCGCTGAAGCTTTCTTT. Translating it yields CASSLPPIAEAFF.

The V and J genes are TRBV5-1 and TRBJ1-6; 8 nucleotides agree with TRBD1. The V and J ends lost 5 bases and 7 bases, in that order; junction bases with no gene match: 11. The V gene's germline CDR1 is SGHRS and CDR2 YFSETQ. The CDR3 totals 16 residues. CDR3 residues: CASRSGRGQGNSPLHF. The CDR3 region has the DNA TGCGCCAGCAGGTCGGGTCGTGGACAGGGCAATTCACCCCTCCACTTT.

This clone came up once. The CDR3 DNA follows: TGTGCCAGCGGGGGACAGGCGATCCATGAGACCCAGTACTTC. Protein sequence: CASGGQAIHETQYF. The chain combines TRBV28 with TRBJ2-5; 8 bases are shared with TRBD1. From germline, CDR1 is MDHEN and CDR2 SYDVKM. Germline trimming cut 8 bases from V and 5 bases from J; bases unmatched to any gene: 10. The CDR3 loop spans 14 amino acids.

The J gene is TRBJ2-7, the V gene TRBV21-1; the table's D gene call, TRBD2, was not cross checked with the DNA. TRBV21-1 is reported as a pseudogene. This CDR3 spans 16 amino acids. The CDR3 sequence: CASSYRTGLATYEQYF. The CDR3 DNA reads TGTGCCAGCAGTTACCGTACGGGACTAGCGACCTACGAGCAGTACTTC.

The chain uses TRBV6-6 and TRBJ2-7, with D possibly being TRBD1 (6 bases). V was clipped by 2 bases and J by 6 bases, with 17 bases between them. Germline CDR1 MNHNY, CDR2 SVGAGI (reference sequence). The CDR3 runs 15 residues. CDR3 nucleotide sequence: TGTGCCAGCAGTTACGAGGCAGGGGCCTTTCGCGAGCAGTACTTC. This translates into CASSYEAGAFREQYF.

The chain links TRBV19 to TRBJ2-1; TRBD2 matches at 10 bases. The germline V gene encodes CDR1 LNHDA and CDR2 SQIVND (reference sequence). This CDR3 is built from 15 residues. V shed 4 bases, J shed 8 bases, and the junction held 8 bases outside the gene matches. In DNA form, the CDR3 reads TGTGCCAGTAGTAGGCCTAGCGGGAGAGGCGATGAGCAGTTCTTC. It yields the protein CASSRPSGRGDEQFF.

The chain joins TRBV2 to TRBJ2-2; D is perhaps TRBD2 (6 bases). V was cut by 4 bases and J by 7 bases, with 10 bases left in between. The germline V gene encodes CDR1 SNHLY and CDR2 FYNNEI. The CDR3 runs 13 residues. CDR3 nucleotide sequence: TGTGCCAGCAGTGCCGGGGGTGACGGGGAGCTGTTTTTT. Translation gives CASSAGGDGELFF.

The chain recombines TRBV6-1 with TRBJ1-2; TRBD1 agrees at 8 bases. The CDR3 contains 13 residues. The germline V gene encodes CDR1 MNHNS and CDR2 SASEGT. V shed 6 bases, J shed 8 bases, and the junction held 8 bases outside the gene matches. CDR3 loop: CASSDWTGFGYTF. In DNA form, the CDR3 reads TGTGCCAGCAGCGACTGGACAGGGTTCGGCTACACCTTC.

V and J are TRBV5-6 and TRBJ1-2; D remains ambiguous. V was shortened by 0 bases and J by 6 bases, with 15 bases between the two germline ends. The germline V gene encodes CDR1 SGHDT and CDR2 YYEEEE. The CDR3 is 15 residues long. Here the CDR3 DNA reads TGTGCCAGCAGCTTGGAGATCGGGGAGCTACATGGCTACACCTTC. Translating it yields CASSLEIGELHGYTF.